This T cell receptor beta chain was retrieved from a study of blood T cell repertoires in COVID-19 (TCRdb year 2020). With regard to the full study: Samples from collaborators originated in the United States, Italy and Spain and spanned both the acute and convalescent phases of COVID-19. A freely available public database, intended as a resource for researchers studying the immune response to SARS-CoV-2, is where the repertoires were released. The material from the prospective study consisted of cDNA or gDNA derived from T cells, B-cell-depleted T cells, or PBMCs. The samples were drawn from the first 160 participants of the ongoing ImmuneRACE study and from 1,254 subjects provided by 6 global collaborators. Deeply sampled blood TCRbeta repertoires from subjects exposed to, actively infected with, or recovered from COVID-19 were included in the dataset. Sample metadata almost always included a de-identified subject ID, COVID-19 status, age in years and sex. Where available, HLA class I and class II types were obtained from metadata supplied by the sample provider rather than from assay-based typing.

Measured from the cysteine to the phenylalanine, the CDR3 is 17 residues long. Only CDR3 DNA remains: 51 bases, in frame from the first base. V loses 0 bases at its end and J loses 2 bases; junction bases beyond the gene matches: 6. From a lookup of the germline V gene (reference sequence), CDR1 and CDR2 are GTSNPN and SVGIG. TCRbeta CDR3 regions were amplified from genomic DNA by means of the immunoSEQ Assay, a bias-controlled multiplex PCR. The original pipeline was this. Within the assay, amplification of reference gene primers was used to estimate how many nucleated cells each sample contained. To quantify the absolute abundance of each unique TCRbeta CDR3 rearrangement, sequence reads were collapsed and filtered. For each sample, productive Simpson clonality was calculated as the square root of Simpson's diversity index over productive rearrangements. TCRdb provides this immuneACCESS table in a form limited to in-frame rearrangements. Some clones are lacking; in checked studies, under half of them reflect an unresolved V gene, and why the rest are absent is not known. That table gives V, J and clone size, and the DNA gave D and trimming. This sample has 100,000 to 150,000 clones in its table, and roughly nine tenths of those were observed once. 4% to 5% of the sample is taken by the ten largest.

At one collaborating source in Seattle, patients were enrolled during active infection and were followed longitudinally through the course of disease. Collaborating institutions collected whole blood in K2EDTA tubes following their own protocols. For TCRbeta analysis, collaborators shipped samples as frozen whole blood, isolated PBMCs, or DNA extracted from either of those sample types. For this clone: What this receptor recognizes is not known. Base-call qualities are not available, and no considerably larger clone is one nucleotide away.

Results and caveats for the whole study, not just this receptor: How much clinical and demographic metadata was included differed by source and by participant, and the metadata was provided uncurated.

The clonotype was recovered from a man aged 55 to 70 with COVID-19, enrolled during active disease. The sample was peripheral blood. Recombination joined TRBV30 with TRBJ1-3, with 11 middle bases fitting TRBD1. In nucleotide form, the sequence is TGTGCCTGGAGTGTATACGGACAGGGGGCGCCTGGAAACACCATATATTTT. It translates to CAWSVYGQGAPGNTIYF.